The entry below gives a single TCR beta chain sequence along with its context. This record belongs to a study of control samples from healthy donors and cancer patients. The table came from immunoSEQ multiplex PCR; TCRdb's copy has only in-frame clones and leaves some out. This repertoire shows under 150,000 clones, around 86% found once; its top ten account for 7% to 10%. Germline lookup yields CDR1 LNHNV and CDR2 YYDKDF (reference sequence). Trimming stripped 5 bases from V and 0 bases from J, with 20 bases between. This CDR3 has 18 residues. The chain employs TRBV15 and TRBJ2-4, with D perhaps being TRBD1 or TRBD2 (5 bases each). The sample was blood. This receptor was obtained from a man aged 40-50 years in good health. CDR3 region: CATSPPFPGTIAKNIQYF. DNA for the CDR3: TGTGCCACCAGCCCGCCCTTTCCCGGGACGATAGCCAAAAACATTCAGTACTTC.